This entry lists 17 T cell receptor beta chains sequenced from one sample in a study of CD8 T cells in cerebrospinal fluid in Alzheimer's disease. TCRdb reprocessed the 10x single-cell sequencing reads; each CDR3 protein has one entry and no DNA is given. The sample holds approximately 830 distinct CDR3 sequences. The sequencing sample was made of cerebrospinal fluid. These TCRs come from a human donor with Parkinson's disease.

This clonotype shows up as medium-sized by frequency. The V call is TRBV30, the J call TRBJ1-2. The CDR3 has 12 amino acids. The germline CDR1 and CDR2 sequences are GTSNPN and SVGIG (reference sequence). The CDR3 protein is CAWSVQGYGYTF.

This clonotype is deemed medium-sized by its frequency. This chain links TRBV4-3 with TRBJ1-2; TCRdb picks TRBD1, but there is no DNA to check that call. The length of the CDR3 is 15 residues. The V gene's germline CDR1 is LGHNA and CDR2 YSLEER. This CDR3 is CASSQRQGDNYGYTF.

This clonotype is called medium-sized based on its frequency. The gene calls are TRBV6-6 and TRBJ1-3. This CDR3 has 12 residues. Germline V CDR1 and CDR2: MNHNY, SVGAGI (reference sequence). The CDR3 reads CASQGSGNTIYF.

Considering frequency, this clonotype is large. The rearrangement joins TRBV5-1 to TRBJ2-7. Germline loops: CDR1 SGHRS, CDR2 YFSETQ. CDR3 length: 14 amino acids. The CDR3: CASSFTRSSYEQYF.

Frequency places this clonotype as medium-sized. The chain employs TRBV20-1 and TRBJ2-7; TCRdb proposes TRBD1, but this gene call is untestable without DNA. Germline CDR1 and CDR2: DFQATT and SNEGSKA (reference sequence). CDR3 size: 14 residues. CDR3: CSARHGQGAYEQYF.

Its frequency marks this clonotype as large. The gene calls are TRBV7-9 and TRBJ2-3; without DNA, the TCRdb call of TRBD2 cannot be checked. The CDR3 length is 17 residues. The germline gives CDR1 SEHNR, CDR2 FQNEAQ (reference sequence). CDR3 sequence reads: CASSSGQAGDRTDTQYF.

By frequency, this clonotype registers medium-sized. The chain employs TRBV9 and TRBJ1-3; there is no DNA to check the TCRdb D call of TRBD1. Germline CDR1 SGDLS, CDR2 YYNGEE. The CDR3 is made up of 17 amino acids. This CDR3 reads CASSGGGMGFSGNTIYF.

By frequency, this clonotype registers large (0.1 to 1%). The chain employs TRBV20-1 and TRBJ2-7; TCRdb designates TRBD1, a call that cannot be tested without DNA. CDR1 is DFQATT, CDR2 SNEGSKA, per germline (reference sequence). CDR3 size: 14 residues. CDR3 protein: CSAEGTGGTYEQYF.

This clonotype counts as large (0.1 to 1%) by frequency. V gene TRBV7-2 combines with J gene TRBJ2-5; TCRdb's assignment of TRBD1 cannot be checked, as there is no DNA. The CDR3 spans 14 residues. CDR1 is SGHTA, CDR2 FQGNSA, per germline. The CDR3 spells CASSLGGSGETQYF. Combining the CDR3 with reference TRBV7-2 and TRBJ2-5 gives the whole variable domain GAGVSQSPSNKVTEKGKDVELRCDPISGHTALYWYRQSLGQGLEFLIYFQGNSAPDKSGLPSDRFSAERTGGSVSTLTIQRTQQEDSAVYLCASSLGGSGETQYFGPGTRLLVL.

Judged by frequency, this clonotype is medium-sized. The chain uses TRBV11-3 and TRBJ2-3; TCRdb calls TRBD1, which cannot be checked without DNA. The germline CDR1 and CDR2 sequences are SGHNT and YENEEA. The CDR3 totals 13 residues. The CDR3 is CASTGLYTDTQYF. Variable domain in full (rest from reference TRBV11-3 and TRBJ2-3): EAGVVQSPRYKIIEKKQPVAFWCNPISGHNTLYWYLQNLGQGPELLIRYENEEAVDDSQLPKDRFSAERLKGVDSTLKIQPAELGDSAVYLCASTGLYTDTQYFGPGTRLTVL.

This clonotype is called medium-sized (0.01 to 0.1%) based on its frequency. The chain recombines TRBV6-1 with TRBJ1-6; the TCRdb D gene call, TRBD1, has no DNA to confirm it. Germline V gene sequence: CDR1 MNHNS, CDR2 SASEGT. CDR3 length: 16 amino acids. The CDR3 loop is CASARGQGGDNSPLHF.

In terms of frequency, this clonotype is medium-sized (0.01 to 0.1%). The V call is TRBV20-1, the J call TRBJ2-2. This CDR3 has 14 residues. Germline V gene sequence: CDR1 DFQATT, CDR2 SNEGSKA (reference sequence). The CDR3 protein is CSARDRTVGGELFF.

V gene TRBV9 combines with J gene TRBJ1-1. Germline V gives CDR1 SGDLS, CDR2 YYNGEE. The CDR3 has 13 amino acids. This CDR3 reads CASSETVRAEAFF.

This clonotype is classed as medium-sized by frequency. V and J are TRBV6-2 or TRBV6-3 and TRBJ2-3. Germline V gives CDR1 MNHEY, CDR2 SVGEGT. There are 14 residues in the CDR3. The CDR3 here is CASTPEVYTDTQYF.

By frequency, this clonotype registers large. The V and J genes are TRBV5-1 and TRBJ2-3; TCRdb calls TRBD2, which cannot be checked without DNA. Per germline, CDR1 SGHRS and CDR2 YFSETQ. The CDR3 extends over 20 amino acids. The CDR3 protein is CASSYFLTKTSGSSTDTQYF. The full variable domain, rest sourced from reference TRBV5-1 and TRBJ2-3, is KAGVTQTPRYLIKTRGQQVTLSCSPISGHRSVSWYQQTPGQGLQFLFEYFSETQRNKGNFPGRFSGRQFSNSRSEMNVSTLELGDSALYLCASSYFLTKTSGSSTDTQYFGPGTRLTVL.

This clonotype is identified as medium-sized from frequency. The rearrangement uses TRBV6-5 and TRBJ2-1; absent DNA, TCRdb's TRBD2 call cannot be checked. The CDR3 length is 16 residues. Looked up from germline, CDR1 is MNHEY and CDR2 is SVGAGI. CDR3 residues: CASTLREAGGINEQFF.

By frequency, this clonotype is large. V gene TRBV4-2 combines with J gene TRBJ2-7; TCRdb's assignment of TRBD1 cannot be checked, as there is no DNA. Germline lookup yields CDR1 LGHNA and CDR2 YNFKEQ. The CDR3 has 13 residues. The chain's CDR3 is CASSRNRAGEQYF.